The 6 T cell receptor beta chains given below trace back to one sample, sequenced in a study of CD8+ T cells in alopecia areata. Following RNA extraction, reverse transcription yielded cDNA that acted as the sequencing template. Method: immunoSEQ multiplex PCR; TCRdb's copy keeps in-frame clones and lacks some. The data show 100,000 to 150,000 clones, with approximately 49% seen just once and roughly a sixth held by the top ten. The starting material was CD8+ T cells sorted from blood, obtained at week 0. The receptor source for this set is a human donor with alopecia areata.

J is TRBJ1-1 and V is TRBV25-1, with 7 bases fitting TRBD1. CDR1 and CDR2 (germline): MGHDK, SYGVNS. J was trimmed by 3 bases and V by 3 bases; bases with no gene match: 7. CDR3 length: 15 residues. The CDR3 DNA reads TGTGCCAGCAGTGACGGGGTCAGGGGGGACACTGAAGCTTTCTTT. Protein product: CASSDGVRGDTEAFF.

The CDR3 DNA reads as TGTGCCAGCATATTCGCGACAGGGGGATTGGCTGAAGCTTTCTTT. Residues: CASIFATGGLAEAFF. The chain carries TRBV6-5 and TRBJ1-1; TRBD1 aligns across 9 bases. The V gene's germline CDR1 is MNHEY and CDR2 SVGAGI. The CDR3 runs 15 residues. V lost 7 bases, J lost 6 bases, and 12 bases stayed unmatched.

V gene TRBV25-1 combines with J gene TRBJ1-2; a weak D match, TRBD1 (5 bases). Germline values: CDR1 MGHDK, CDR2 SYGVNS. V was pared by 6 bases and J by 3 bases, with 11 bases between. CDR3 size: 13 residues. In DNA, the CDR3 is TGTGCCAGCAGCCTATTCAGGGACTATGGCTACACCTTC. This sequence encodes CASSLFRDYGYTF.

The V and J genes are TRBV6-5 and TRBJ1-5; possible D gene TRBD1, 6 bases. The CDR3 loop spans 13 amino acids. Trimming took off 5 bases at V and 5 bases at J, with 10 bases between the two ends. Germline V gene sequence: CDR1 MNHEY, CDR2 SVGAGI. CDR3 residues: CASSPDSYQPQHF. The CDR3 DNA reads as TGTGCCAGCAGTCCGGACAGTTATCAGCCCCAGCATTTT.

The chain has TRBV10-3 and TRBJ2-1, with D possibly matching TRBD2 (5 bases). CDR3 length equals 17 residues. V lost 3 bases and J 4 bases, leaving 19 bases between the germline ends. Germline V gene sequence: CDR1 ENHRY, CDR2 SYGVKD. The CDR3 loop is CAISDPAMRANYNEQFF. The CDR3, as DNA: TGTGCCATCAGTGACCCCGCTATGAGGGCCAATTACAATGAGCAGTTCTTC.

This chain joins TRBV27 and TRBJ1-1, with a tentative D call TRBD1 (5 bases). V dropped 4 bases and J dropped 1 base, with 7 bases sitting between them. CDR3 length: 13 amino acids. Germline CDR1 reads MNHEY; CDR2 reads SMNVEV (reference sequence). Here the CDR3 reads CASSSGTNTEAFF. The CDR3 DNA reads as TGTGCCAGCAGTTCGGGGACGAACACTGAAGCTTTCTTT.